This entry lists 2 T cell receptor beta chains sequenced from one sample in a study of cytomegalovirus exposure and HLA in healthy donors (dated by TCRdb to about 2017). To prepare the library, the immunoSEQ multiplex PCR assay was applied. A mixture of 60 forward primers for TCR Vbeta segments and 13 reverse primers for TCR Jbeta segments was used in the multiplex PCR. The clones in this table, taken by TCRdb from immuneACCESS, are in-frame only. Not every clone is retained; where verified, under half of the shortfall comes from an unresolved V gene, and the cause of the rest is unknown. This sample comprises fewer than 150,000 clones, approximately 84% of them detected only once. Of the sample, more than 0.2% falls within the top ten clones. The source material was PBMCs. These receptors were collected from a man over 45 in good health and CMV-seronegative.

The rearrangement joins TRBV19 to TRBJ2-7, with D possibly TRBD1 on 6 matching bases. Germline assignment: CDR1 LNHDA and CDR2 SQIVND (reference sequence). The V and J ends lost 0 bases and 4 bases respectively, with 13 bases between them. The CDR3 loop spans 15 amino acids. The CDR3 bases are TGTGCCAGTAGTATAGACTCAGGGGCGCGTTACGAGCAGTACTTC. Its translation: CASSIDSGARYEQYF.

This chain joins TRBV18 and TRBJ2-1, with 8 bases identical to TRBD1. Germline lookup yields CDR1 KGHSH and CDR2 LQKENI. The trim removed 0 bases at V and 9 bases at J, leaving 4 bases unmatched. CDR3 length: 14 amino acids. In DNA, the CDR3 is TGTGCCAGCTCACCACCCGGACAGGGCAGTGAGCAGTTCTTC. It encodes CASSPPGQGSEQFF.